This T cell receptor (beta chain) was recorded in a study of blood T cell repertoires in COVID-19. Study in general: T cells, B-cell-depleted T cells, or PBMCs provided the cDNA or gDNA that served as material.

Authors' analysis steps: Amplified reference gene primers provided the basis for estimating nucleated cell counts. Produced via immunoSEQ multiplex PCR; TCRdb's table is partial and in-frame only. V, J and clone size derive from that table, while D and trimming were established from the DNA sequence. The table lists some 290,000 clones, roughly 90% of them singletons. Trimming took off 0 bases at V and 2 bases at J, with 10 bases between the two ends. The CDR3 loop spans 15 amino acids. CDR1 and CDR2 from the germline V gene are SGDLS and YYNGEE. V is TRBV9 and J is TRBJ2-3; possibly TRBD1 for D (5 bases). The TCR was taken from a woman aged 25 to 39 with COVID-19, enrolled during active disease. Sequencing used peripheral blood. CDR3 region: CASSVAGSNTDTQYF. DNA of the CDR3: TGTGCCAGCAGCGTAGCAGGGTCAAACACAGATACGCAGTATTTT.